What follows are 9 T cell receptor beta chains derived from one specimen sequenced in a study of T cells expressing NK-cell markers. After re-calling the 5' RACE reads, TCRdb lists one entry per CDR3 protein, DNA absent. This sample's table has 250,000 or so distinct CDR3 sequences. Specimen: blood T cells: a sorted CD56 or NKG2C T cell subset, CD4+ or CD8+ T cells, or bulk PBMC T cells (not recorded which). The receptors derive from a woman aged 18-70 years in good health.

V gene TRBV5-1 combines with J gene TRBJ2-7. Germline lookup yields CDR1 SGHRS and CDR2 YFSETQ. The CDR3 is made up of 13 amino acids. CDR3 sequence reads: CASSLDRVGEQYF.

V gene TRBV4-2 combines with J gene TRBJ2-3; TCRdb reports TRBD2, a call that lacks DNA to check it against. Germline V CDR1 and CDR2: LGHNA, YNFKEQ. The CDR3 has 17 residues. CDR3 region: CASSQDNARSYTDTQYF.

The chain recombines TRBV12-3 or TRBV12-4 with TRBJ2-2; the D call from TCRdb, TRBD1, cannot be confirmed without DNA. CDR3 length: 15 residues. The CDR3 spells CASSYQGGNTGELFF.

CDR3: CASLRDRSTDTQYF. The V gene is TRBV2, the J gene TRBJ2-3; TCRdb calls TRBD1, which cannot be checked without DNA. Germline CDR1 and CDR2: SNHLY and FYNNEI. CDR3 length: 14 amino acids.

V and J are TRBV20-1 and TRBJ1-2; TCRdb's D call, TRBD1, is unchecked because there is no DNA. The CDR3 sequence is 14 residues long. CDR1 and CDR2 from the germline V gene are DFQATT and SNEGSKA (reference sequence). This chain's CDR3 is CSALIQGASGGYTF.

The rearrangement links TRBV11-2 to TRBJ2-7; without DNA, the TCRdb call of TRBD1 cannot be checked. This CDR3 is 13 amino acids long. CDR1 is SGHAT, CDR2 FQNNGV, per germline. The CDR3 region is CASSLEVRGAQYF.

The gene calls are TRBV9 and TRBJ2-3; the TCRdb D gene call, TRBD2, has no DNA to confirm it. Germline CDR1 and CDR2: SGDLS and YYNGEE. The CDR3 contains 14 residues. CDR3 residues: CASSWTSSTDTQYF.

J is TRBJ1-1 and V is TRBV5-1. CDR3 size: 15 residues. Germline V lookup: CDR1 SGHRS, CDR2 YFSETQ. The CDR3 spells CASSLDPTRNTEAFF.

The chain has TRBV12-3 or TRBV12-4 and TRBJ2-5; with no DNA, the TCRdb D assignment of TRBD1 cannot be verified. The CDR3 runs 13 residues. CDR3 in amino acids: CASSPTGTETQYF.